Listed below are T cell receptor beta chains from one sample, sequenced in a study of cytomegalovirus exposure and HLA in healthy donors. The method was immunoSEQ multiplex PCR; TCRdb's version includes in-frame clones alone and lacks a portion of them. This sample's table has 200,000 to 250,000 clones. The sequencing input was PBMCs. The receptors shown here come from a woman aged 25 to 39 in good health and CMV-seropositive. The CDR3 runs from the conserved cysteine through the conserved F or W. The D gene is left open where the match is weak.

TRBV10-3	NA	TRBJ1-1	CAISEFTGGTEAFF	TGTGCCATCAGTGAGTTCACGGGGGGCACTGAAGCTTTCTTT
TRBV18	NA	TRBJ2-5	CASSPEYQETQYF	TGTGCCAGCTCACCAGAGTACCAAGAGACCCAGTACTTC
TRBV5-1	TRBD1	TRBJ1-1	CASSLIGARDRAITEAFF	TGCGCCAGCAGCTTGATTGGGGCACGGGACAGGGCCATCACTGAAGCTTTCTTT
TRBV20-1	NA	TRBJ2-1	CMVLANNEQFF	TGCATGGTCCTAGCGAACAATGAGCAGTTCTTC
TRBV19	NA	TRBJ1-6	CASSLRDYNSPLHF	TGTGCCAGTAGTCTCCGAGACTATAATTCACCCCTCCACTTT
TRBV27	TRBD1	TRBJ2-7	CASSFKPLQTGDYEQYF	TGTGCCAGCAGTTTTAAGCCATTACAGACAGGGGACTACGAGCAGTACTTC
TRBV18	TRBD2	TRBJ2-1	CASSPPNSGMVSYNEQFF	TGTGCCAGCTCACCCCCGAATAGCGGGATGGTATCCTACAATGAGCAGTTCTTC
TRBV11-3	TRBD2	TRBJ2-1	CASSLDQGGSGSYNEQFF	TGTGCCAGCAGCTTAGATCAGGGCGGGAGTGGCTCCTACAATGAGCAGTTCTTC
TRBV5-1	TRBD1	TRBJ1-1	CASSSTGGNTEAFF	TGCGCCAGCAGCTCGACAGGGGGTAACACTGAAGCTTTCTTT
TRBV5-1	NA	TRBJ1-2	CASSGAGANYGYTF	TGCGCCAGCAGCGGGGCAGGGGCTAACTATGGCTACACCTTC
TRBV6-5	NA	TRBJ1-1	CASSYSALGGSTEAFF	TGTGCCAGCAGTTACTCAGCACTCGGCGGGTCCACTGAAGCTTTCTTT
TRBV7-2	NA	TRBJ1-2	CASSLDARGGDYGYTF	TGTGCCAGCAGCTTAGACGCGCGGGGAGGGGACTATGGCTACACCTTC